Below are 4 T cell receptor beta chains sequenced from a single sample in a study of regulatory T cells in long-lasting Graves disease (dated by TCRdb to the early 2020s). The library was built by means of multiplex PCR. The instrument given in TCRdb is Illumina HiSeq 4000. TCR beta libraries were built with iRepertoire HTBI primers and Arm-PCR amplification of CDR3 regions. TCRdb's own reprocessing of the public reads used fastp at Q25 and MiXCR and kept productive beta chains. Here each entry gathers all rows of one CDR3 protein and keeps the most common genes and DNA. The sample table contains 370,000 or so distinct CDR3 sequences; only one count was recorded for 16% of them. The ten largest clones represent 20% to 25% of the sample. This specimen's time point label, interpreted: newly diagnosed GD, antithyroid drugs for less than 3 months. RNA was extracted from PBMCs in TRIzol for both TCR sequencing and RNA sequencing.

The data were also submitted as part of a second study, on T cells in Graves' hyperthyroidism and ophthalmopathy.

This sample comprised peripheral blood mononuclear cells (PBMCs), obtained at new diagnosis, from a patient treated with antithyroid drugs. These receptors all stem from a woman aged 18-29 years with Graves disease. Donor details come from another sample of the same person, matched by shared clones.

This clonotype was seen only a few times. This CDR3 reads CASSPYFVGQSSGNTIYF. The CDR3 DNA reads TGTGCCAGCTCACCGTATTTTGTAGGACAGAGCTCTGGAAACACCATATATTTT. The genes are TRBV18 and TRBJ1-3; the D gene is possibly TRBD1 (6 bases). Per the germline V gene, CDR1 is KGHSH and CDR2 is LQKENI. Between the trimmed V and J ends, which lost 3 bases and 0 bases, there was a span of 18 bases. The CDR3 spans 18 residues.

This clonotype was seen at least ten times. V usage is TRBV7-9 and J usage is TRBJ1-1; no clear D. V was shortened by 1 base and J by 3 bases, with 9 bases between the two germline ends. This CDR3 contains 14 residues. Germline CDR1 SEHNR, CDR2 FQNEAQ (reference sequence). CDR3 sequence: CASSLGGKDTEAFF. The CDR3, as DNA: TGTGCCAGCAGCTTAGGAGGGAAGGACACTGAAGCTTTCTTT.

This clonotype appeared many times. The rearrangement joins TRBV20-1 to TRBJ2-5; perhaps D is TRBD1 or TRBD2 (6 bases each). V was shortened by 0 bases and J by 5 bases, with 25 bases between the two germline ends. Germline CDR1 and CDR2: DFQATT and SNEGSKA (reference sequence). The CDR3 sequence is 18 residues long. The chain's CDR3 is CSARDRVGGMVEWETQYF. The DNA for the CDR3 is TGCAGTGCTAGAGATCGAGTAGGGGGGATGGTGGAGTGGGAGACCCAGTACTTC.

About this clonotype itself: A much larger clone sits a single nucleotide away, making a read error possible. The chain combines TRBV6-2 or TRBV6-3 with TRBJ1-5, with D hard to call. Germline-derived CDR1 and CDR2 are MNHEY and SVGEGT. Trimming took off 5 bases at V and 2 bases at J, with 7 bases between the two ends. The CDR3 has 13 residues. The CDR3 loop is CASSTMGNQPQHF. Written as DNA, the CDR3 is TGTGCCAGCAGTACCATGGGCAATCAGCCCCAGCATTTT.